A single sample is the source of the 14 T cell receptor beta chains below, sequenced in a study of blood T cell repertoires in COVID-19. TCRdb keeps only in-frame clones here, not all; method: immunoSEQ multiplex PCR. The data contain some 180,000 clones, roughly 83% of them singletons. The sequenced sample consisted of peripheral blood. The origin of the receptors is a woman in her 40s with COVID-19, enrolled during active disease.

This clone has a handful of counts. This chain connects TRBV29-1 to TRBJ1-2; D is unresolved. This CDR3 has 11 residues. Per germline, CDR1 SQVTM and CDR2 ANQGSEA. Trimming removed 6 bases from V and 4 bases from J, with 9 bases in between. DNA of the CDR3: TGCAGCGTGGAGAAGAGCTATGGCTACACCTTC. Residues: CSVEKSYGYTF.

This clone was seen once. This chain joins TRBV29-1 and TRBJ1-1; 11 bases are shared with TRBD1. V dropped 7 bases and J dropped 0; count of bases not matched to a gene: 7. CDR3 size: 15 residues. Germline lookup yields CDR1 SQVTM and CDR2 ANQGSEA. The CDR3 loop is CSGRDRGRVNTEAFF. CDR3 coding DNA: TGCAGCGGCCGGGACAGGGGGAGGGTGAACACTGAAGCTTTCTTT.

This chain connects TRBV28 to TRBJ1-4, with 8 positions matching TRBD1. This CDR3 contains 15 residues. Germline V lookup: CDR1 MDHEN, CDR2 SYDVKM. J was trimmed by 10 bases and V by 5 bases; bases with no gene match: 12. The CDR3: CASSKTGGAEGKLFF. The CDR3 nucleotides read TGTGCCAGCAGTAAAACAGGGGGTGCTGAGGGAAAACTGTTTTTT.

This sequence joins TRBV7-3 and TRBJ1-6; TRBD1 aligns across 9 bases. Germline V gives CDR1 SGHTA, CDR2 FQGTGA. Trimming removed 5 bases from V and 8 bases from J; junction bases left unmatched: 1. The CDR3 contains 13 residues. CDR3 DNA sequence: TGTGCCAGCAGCGACAGGGGGTATTCACCCCTCCACTTT. The encoded protein is CASSDRGYSPLHF.

The gene calls are TRBV27 and TRBJ2-3; the D is unclear. Germline V gives CDR1 MNHEY, CDR2 SMNVEV (reference sequence). Trimming left V 5 bases short and J 7 bases short, with 10 bases between. The CDR3 is 12 amino acids. The DNA of the CDR3 is TGTGCCAGCAGTCGAGCTTTACATACGCAGTATTTT. Amino acids: CASSRALHTQYF.

This clone was counted only a few times. V and J are TRBV2 and TRBJ1-6; TRBD1 might be the D (6 bases). CDR1 is SNHLY and CDR2 is FYNNEI in the germline V gene. This CDR3 is 15 amino acids long. Trimming removed 2 bases at V and 7 bases at J, with 12 bases between. The CDR3 region is CASSEMLRGNSPLHF. CDR3 sequence (DNA): TGTGCCAGCAGTGAAATGTTAAGGGGGAATTCACCCCTCCACTTT.

This chain uses TRBV7-6 with TRBJ2-3; D uncertain. Germline-derived CDR1 and CDR2 are SGHVS and FNYEAQ. Trimming pared 5 bases from V and 2 bases from J, leaving 14 bases between. The CDR3 is made up of 15 amino acids. The CDR3 protein is CASSRTTQNTDTQYF. CDR3 nucleotide sequence: TGTGCCAGCAGCCGCACTACCCAAAACACAGATACGCAGTATTTT. The full variable domain, rest sourced from reference TRBV7-6 and TRBJ2-3, is GAGVSQSPRYKVTKRGQDVALRCDPISGHVSLYWYRQALGQGPEFLTYFNYEAQQDKSGLPNDRFSAERPEGSISTLTIQRTEQRDSAMYRCASSRTTQNTDTQYFGPGTRLTVL.

This clone was counted between two and nine times. The chain carries TRBV5-1 and TRBJ1-3; tentatively, D is TRBD1 (6 bases). The CDR3 extends over 17 amino acids. Germline CDR1 and CDR2: SGHRS and YFSETQ. V was pared by 2 bases and J by 0 bases, with 15 bases between. As DNA, the CDR3 is TGCGCCAGCAGCTTCTATTCAGGGGCCAGCTCTGGAAACACCATATATTTT. Encoded protein: CASSFYSGASSGNTIYF.

J is TRBJ2-5 and V is TRBV5-3; the D gene is possibly TRBD2 (6 bases). TRBV5-3 is filed as an ORF, its function uncertain. The V end lost 1 base, the J end lost 0 bases, and 16 bases lay between the germline ends. This CDR3 spans 17 amino acids. In DNA form, the CDR3 reads TGTGCCAGAAGCTTGTTTTCTTTGGGCGGGAACCAAGAGACCCAGTACTTC. Amino acids: CARSLFSLGGNQETQYF.

The chain links TRBV6-1 to TRBJ2-7; TRBD2 agrees at 7 bases. CDR1 MNHNS and CDR2 SASEGT come from the germline V gene. The CDR3 is made up of 14 amino acids. The ends lost 2 bases at V and 4 bases at J; junction bases unmatched: 5. The CDR3 DNA reads TGTGCCAGCAGTGAAAGCGGGGACTTTTACGAGCAGTACTTC. Translated, it gives CASSESGDFYEQYF.

The chain uses TRBV24-1 and TRBJ1-2; TRBD1 is a possible D gene (5 bases). The CDR3 sequence is 13 residues long. V was trimmed by 10 bases and J by 6 bases, leaving 17 bases between them. Germline V gene sequence: CDR1 KGHDR, CDR2 SFDVKD. Here the CDR3 reads CATGWGPTHGYTF. CDR3 coding DNA: TGTGCCACGGGGTGGGGCCCGACCCATGGCTACACCTTC.

V is TRBV5-6 and J is TRBJ1-6; D might be TRBD1 (5 bases). The V and J ends lost 4 bases and 0 bases respectively, with 11 bases between them. The CDR3 runs to 16 residues. CDR1 is SGHDT, CDR2 YYEEEE, per germline. The CDR3 here is CASSPRGGSYNSPLHF. CDR3 DNA sequence: TGTGCCAGCAGCCCGCGGGGGGGCTCCTATAATTCACCCCTCCACTTT.

This chain connects TRBV7-7 to TRBJ2-1; 9 positions match TRBD1. Trimming at V came to 5 bases and at J to 8 bases, leaving 10 bases not matched to a gene. From germline, CDR1 is SSHAT and CDR2 FNYEAQ (reference sequence). This CDR3 region has 15 residues. The CDR3 reads CASSPSQGAGDEQFF. CDR3 coding DNA: TGTGCCAGCAGCCCCTCACAGGGGGCGGGCGATGAGCAGTTCTTC.

V gene TRBV13 combines with J gene TRBJ2-3; 8 positions agree with TRBD2. CDR3 size: 14 residues. The V segment lost 4 bases and the J segment 10 bases; nucleotides outside the gene matches: 10. CDR1 PRHDT and CDR2 FYEKMQ come from the germline V gene (reference sequence). The CDR3: CASSYRGLDQPQYF. The CDR3 DNA follows: TGTGCCAGCAGCTATAGGGGACTAGATCAGCCGCAGTATTTT. Full variable domain (missing parts from reference TRBV13 and TRBJ2-3): AAGVIQSPRHLIKEKRETATLKCYPIPRHDTVYWYQQGPGQDPQFLISFYEKMQSDKGSIPDRFSAQQFSDYHSELNMSSLELGDSALYFCASSYRGLDQPQYFGPGTRLTVL.